Presented here are 2 T cell receptor beta chains from one specimen sequenced in a study of blood T cell repertoires in COVID-19. Sequencing was performed with immunoSEQ multiplex PCR; in TCRdb, only in-frame clones are kept and a portion is missing. The repertoire holds approximately 500,000 clones, with around 90% as singletons. The sample comprised peripheral blood. The receptor set was obtained from a woman aged 45-65 years with COVID-19, enrolled during active disease.

This clone showed up just once. This specimen includes other DNA sequences encoding the same CDR3. This chain connects TRBV11-2 to TRBJ1-2; D is possibly TRBD1 (6 bases). The length of the CDR3 is 13 residues. Trimming took 5 bases from V and 4 from J, leaving 11 bases between them. The V gene's germline CDR1 is SGHAT and CDR2 FQNNGV. The CDR3 region has the DNA TGTGCCAGCAGCCCAGGACAGCCCTATGGCTACACCTTC. This sequence encodes CASSPGQPYGYTF.

The J gene is TRBJ2-1, the V gene TRBV7-3, with no clear D. The CDR3 runs to 13 residues. V lost 2 bases, J lost 8 bases, and 10 bases lay in between. Germline V gives CDR1 SGHTA, CDR2 FQGTGA. As DNA, the CDR3 is TGTGCCAGCAGCTTAGTCCCTACCGATGAGCAGTTCTTC. As protein: CASSLVPTDEQFF.